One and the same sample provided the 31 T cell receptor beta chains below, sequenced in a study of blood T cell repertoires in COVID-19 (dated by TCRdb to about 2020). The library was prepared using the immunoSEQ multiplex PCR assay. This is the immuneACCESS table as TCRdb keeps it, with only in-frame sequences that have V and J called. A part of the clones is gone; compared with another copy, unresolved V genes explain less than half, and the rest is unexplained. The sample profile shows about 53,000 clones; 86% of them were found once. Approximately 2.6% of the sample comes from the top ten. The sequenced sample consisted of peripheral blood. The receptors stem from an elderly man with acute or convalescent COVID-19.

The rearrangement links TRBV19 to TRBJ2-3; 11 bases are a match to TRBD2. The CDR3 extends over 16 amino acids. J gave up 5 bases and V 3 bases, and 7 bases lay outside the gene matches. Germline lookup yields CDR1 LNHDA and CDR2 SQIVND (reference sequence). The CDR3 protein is CASSIGQTSGGDTQYF. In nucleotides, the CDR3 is TGTGCCAGTAGTATCGGTCAAACTAGCGGGGGAGATACGCAGTATTTT.

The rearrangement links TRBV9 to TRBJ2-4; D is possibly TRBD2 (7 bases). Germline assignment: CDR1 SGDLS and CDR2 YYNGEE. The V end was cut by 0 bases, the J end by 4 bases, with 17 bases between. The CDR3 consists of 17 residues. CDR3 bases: TGTGCCAGCAGCGTAGCCCCTTCGGGGGGCGCAAAAAACATTCAGTACTTC. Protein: CASSVAPSGGAKNIQYF.

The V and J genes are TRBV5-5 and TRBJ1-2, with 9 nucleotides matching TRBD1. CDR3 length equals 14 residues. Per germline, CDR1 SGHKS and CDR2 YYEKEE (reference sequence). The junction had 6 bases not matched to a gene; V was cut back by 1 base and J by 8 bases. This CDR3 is CASSLRTGAGGYTF. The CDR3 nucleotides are TGTGCCAGCAGCTTGCGGACAGGGGCCGGGGGCTACACCTTC.

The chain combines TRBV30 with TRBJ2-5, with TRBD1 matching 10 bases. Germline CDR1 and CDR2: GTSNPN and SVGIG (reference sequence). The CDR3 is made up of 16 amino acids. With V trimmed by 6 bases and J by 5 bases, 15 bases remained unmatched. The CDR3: CACNVLRDRGTETQYF. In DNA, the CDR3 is TGTGCCTGTAACGTCCTCCGGGACAGGGGAACGGAGACCCAGTACTTC.

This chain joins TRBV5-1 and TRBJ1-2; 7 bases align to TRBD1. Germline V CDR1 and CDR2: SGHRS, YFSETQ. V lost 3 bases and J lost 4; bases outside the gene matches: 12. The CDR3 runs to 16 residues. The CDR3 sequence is CASSYSRDSPGYGYTF. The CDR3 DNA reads TGCGCCAGCAGCTACTCCCGGGACAGTCCCGGCTATGGCTACACCTTC.

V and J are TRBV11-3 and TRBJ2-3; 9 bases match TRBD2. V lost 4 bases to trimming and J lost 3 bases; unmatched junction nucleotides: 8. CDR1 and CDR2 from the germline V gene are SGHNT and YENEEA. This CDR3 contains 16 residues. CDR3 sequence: CASSSRGGHGTDTQYF. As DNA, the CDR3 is TGTGCCAGCAGCTCGCGGGGGGGCCATGGGACAGATACGCAGTATTTT.

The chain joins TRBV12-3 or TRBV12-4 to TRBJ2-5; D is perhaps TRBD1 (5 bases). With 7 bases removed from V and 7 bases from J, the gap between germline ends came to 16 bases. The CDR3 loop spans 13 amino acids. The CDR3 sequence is CASTSSPTGTQYF. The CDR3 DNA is TGTGCCAGCACTTCCTCACCCACAGGGACCCAGTACTTC.

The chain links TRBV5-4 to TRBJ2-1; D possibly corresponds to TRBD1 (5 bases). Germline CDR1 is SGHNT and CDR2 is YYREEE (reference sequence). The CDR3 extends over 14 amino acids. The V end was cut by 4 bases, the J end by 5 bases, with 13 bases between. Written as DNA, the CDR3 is TGTGCCAGCAGCCTGGGGCCAAATAACAATGAGCAGTTCTTC. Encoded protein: CASSLGPNNNEQFF. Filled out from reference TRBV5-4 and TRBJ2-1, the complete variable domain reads ETGVTQSPTHLIKTRGQQVTLRCSSQSGHNTVSWYQQALGQGPQFIFQYYREEENGRGNFPPRFSGLQFPNYSSELNVNALELDDSALYLCASSLGPNNNEQFFGPGTRLTVL.

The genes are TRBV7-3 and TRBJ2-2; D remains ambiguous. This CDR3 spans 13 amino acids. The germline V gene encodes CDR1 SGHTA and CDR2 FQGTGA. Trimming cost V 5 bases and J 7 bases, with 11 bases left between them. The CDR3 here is CASSPTPIGELFF. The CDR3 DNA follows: TGTGCCAGCAGCCCCACACCAATCGGGGAGCTGTTTTTT.

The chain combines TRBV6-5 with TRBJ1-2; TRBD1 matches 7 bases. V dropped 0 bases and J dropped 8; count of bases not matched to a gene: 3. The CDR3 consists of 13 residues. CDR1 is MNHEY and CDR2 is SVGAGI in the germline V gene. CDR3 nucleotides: TGTGCCAGCAGTTACTCGGGGACAGCCGGCTACACCTTC. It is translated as CASSYSGTAGYTF.

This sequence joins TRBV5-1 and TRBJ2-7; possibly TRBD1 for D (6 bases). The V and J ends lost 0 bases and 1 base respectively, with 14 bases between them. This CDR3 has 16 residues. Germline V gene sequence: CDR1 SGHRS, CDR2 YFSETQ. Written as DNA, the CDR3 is TGCGCCAGCAGCTTGGTAACAGGGTCGTCGTCCTACGAGCAGTACTTC. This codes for CASSLVTGSSSYEQYF.

The CDR3 DNA reads TGCAGCGTTGAAGCGACAGGGGGAACCTACACCTTC. Protein product: CSVEATGGTYTF. The gene calls are TRBV29-1 and TRBJ1-2, with 9 nucleotides matching TRBD1. The CDR3 has 12 residues. Germline lookup yields CDR1 SQVTM and CDR2 ANQGSEA. V lost 1 base, J lost 10 bases, and 4 bases stayed unmatched.

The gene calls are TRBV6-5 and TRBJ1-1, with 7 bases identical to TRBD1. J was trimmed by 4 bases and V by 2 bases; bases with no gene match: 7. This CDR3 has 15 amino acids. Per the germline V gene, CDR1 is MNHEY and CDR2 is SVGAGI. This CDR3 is CASSYGQGVGTEAFF. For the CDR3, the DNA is TGTGCCAGCAGTTACGGTCAGGGGGTAGGCACTGAAGCTTTCTTT.

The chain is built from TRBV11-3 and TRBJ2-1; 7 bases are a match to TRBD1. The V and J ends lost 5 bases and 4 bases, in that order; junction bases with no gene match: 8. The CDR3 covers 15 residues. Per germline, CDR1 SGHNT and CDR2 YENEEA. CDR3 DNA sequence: TGTGCCAGCAGCCGACAGGGTGTTCTATACAATGAGCAGTTCTTC. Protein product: CASSRQGVLYNEQFF.

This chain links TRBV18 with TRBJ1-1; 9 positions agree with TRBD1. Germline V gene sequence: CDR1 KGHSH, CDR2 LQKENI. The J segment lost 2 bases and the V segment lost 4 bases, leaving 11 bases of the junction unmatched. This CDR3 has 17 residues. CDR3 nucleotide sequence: TGTGCCAGCTCACGCGAGGGCCCGGGACAGGGAAACACTGAAGCTTTCTTT. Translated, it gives CASSREGPGQGNTEAFF.

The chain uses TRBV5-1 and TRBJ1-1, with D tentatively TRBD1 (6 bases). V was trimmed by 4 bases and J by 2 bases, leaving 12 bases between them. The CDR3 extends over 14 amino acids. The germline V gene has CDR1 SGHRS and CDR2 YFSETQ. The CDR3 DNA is TGCGCCAGCAGCCGAGAAGGGGGTAACACTGAAGCTTTCTTT. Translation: CASSREGGNTEAFF.

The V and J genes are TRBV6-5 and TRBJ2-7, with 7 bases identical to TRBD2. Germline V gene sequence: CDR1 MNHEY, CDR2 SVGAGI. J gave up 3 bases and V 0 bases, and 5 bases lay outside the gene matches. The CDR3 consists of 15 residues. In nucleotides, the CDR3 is TGTGCCAGCAGTTACTCCTCCGGGGGGTACTACGAGCAGTACTTC. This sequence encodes CASSYSSGGYYEQYF.

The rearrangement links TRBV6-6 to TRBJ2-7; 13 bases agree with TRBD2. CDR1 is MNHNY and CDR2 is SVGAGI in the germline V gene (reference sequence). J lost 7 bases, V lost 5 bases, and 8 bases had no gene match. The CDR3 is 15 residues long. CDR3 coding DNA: TGTGCCAGCAGTGGCCGGACTAGCGGGGGTGGAGAGCAGTACTTC. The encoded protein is CASSGRTSGGGEQYF.

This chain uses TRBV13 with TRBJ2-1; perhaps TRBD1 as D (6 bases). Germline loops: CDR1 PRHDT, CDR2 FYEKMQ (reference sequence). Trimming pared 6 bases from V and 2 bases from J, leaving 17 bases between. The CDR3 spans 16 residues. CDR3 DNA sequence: TGTGCCAGCAGTCAATTTAGACAGGCCACCTACAATGAGCAGTTCTTC. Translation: CASSQFRQATYNEQFF.

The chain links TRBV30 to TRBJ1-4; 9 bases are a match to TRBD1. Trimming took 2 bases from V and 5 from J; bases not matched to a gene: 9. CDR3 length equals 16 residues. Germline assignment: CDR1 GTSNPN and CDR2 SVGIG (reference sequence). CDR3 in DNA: TGTGCCTGGAGTCCCCGAAGGGACAGGGACAATGAAAAACTGTTTTTT. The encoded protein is CAWSPRRDRDNEKLFF.

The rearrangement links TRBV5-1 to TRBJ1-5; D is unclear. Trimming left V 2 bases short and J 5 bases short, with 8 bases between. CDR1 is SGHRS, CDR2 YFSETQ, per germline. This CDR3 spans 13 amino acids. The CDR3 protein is CASSFGFDQPQHF. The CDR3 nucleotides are TGCGCCAGCAGCTTCGGTTTTGATCAGCCCCAGCATTTT.

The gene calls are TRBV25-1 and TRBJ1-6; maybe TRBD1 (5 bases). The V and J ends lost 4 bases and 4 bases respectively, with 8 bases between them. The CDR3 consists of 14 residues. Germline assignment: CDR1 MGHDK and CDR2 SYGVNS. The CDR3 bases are TGTGCCAGCAGTGGTCAGGGTTATAATTCACCCCTCCACTTT. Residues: CASSGQGYNSPLHF.

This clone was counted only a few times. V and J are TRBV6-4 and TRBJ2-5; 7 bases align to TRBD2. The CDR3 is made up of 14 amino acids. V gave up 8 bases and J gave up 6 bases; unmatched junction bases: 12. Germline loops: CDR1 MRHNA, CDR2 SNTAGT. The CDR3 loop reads CASRRGRGRKTQYF. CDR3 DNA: TGTGCCAGCCGGAGAGGGAGGGGAAGAAAGACCCAGTACTTC.

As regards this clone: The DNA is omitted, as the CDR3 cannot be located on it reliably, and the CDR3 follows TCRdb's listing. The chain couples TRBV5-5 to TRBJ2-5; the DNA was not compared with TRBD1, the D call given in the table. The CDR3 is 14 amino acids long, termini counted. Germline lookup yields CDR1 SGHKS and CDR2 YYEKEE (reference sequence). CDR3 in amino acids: CASILGTGRETQYF.

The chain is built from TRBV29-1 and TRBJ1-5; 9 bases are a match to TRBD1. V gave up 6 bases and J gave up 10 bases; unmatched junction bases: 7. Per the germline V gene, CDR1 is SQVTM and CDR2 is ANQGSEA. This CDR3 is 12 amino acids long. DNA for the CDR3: TGCAGCGTACGACAGGGGGGAGGACCCCAGCATTTT. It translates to CSVRQGGGPQHF.

CDR3 DNA sequence: TGTGCCAGCAGCTTGGACAATCTCGATCTCAGGTCCCAGCATTTT. Encoded protein: CASSLDNLDLRSQHF. The genes are TRBV7-8 and TRBJ1-5; possibly TRBD1 for D (5 bases). The germline V gene has CDR1 SGHVS and CDR2 FQNEAQ. Deletions cut 3 bases from V and 11 bases from J, with 20 bases between. This CDR3 has 15 residues. The variable domain in full, with the rest retrieved from reference TRBV7-8 and TRBJ1-5, is GAGVSQSPRYKVAKRGQDVALRCDPISGHVSLFWYQQALGQGPEFLTYFQNEAQLDKSGLPSDRFFAERPEGSVSTLKIQRTQQEDSAVYLCASSLDNLDLRSQHFGDGTRLSIL.

CDR3 sequence: CASSFLLTGSYNEQFF. DNA for the CDR3: TGTGCCAGTAGTTTCCTCCTTACGGGGTCCTACAATGAGCAGTTCTTC. The chain carries TRBV19 and TRBJ2-1; possible D gene TRBD2, 5 bases. V lost 5 bases and J lost 1, with 15 bases in between. This CDR3 comprises 16 residues. Germline CDR1 LNHDA, CDR2 SQIVND (reference sequence).

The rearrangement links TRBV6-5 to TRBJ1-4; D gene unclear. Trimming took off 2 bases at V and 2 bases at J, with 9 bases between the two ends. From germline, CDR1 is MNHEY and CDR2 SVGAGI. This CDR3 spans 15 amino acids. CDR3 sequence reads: CASSYPGVTNEKLFF. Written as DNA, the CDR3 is TGTGCCAGCAGTTACCCCGGGGTGACTAATGAAAAACTGTTTTTT.

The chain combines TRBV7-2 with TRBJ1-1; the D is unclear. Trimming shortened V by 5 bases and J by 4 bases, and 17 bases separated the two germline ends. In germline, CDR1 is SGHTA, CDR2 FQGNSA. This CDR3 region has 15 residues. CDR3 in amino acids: CASSPFSSGSTEAFF. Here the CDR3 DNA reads TGTGCCAGCAGCCCCTTTTCGAGTGGGAGCACTGAAGCTTTCTTT.

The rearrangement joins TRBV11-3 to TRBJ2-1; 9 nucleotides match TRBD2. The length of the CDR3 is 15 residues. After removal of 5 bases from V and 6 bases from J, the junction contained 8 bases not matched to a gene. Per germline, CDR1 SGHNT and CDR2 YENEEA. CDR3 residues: CASSPSGGRVNEQFF. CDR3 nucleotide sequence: TGTGCCAGCAGCCCAAGCGGGGGGAGGGTCAATGAGCAGTTCTTC.

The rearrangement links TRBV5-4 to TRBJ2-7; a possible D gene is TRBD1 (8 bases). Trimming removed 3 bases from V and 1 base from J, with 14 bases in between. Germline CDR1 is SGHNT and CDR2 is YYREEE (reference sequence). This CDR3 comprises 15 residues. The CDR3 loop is CASSSDRGGSYEQYF. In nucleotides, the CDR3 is TGTGCCAGCAGCTCAGACAGGGGAGGGTCCTACGAGCAGTACTTC.